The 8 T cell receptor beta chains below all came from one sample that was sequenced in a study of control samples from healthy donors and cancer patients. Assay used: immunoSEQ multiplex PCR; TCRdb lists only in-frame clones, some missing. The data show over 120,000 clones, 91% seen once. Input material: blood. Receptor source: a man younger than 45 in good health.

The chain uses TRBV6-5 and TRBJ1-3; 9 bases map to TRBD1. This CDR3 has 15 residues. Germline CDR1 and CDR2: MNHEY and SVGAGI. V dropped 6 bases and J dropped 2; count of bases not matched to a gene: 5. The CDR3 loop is CASSPWTGAGNTIYF. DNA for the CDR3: TGTGCCAGCAGCCCCTGGACAGGGGCTGGAAACACCATATATTTT.

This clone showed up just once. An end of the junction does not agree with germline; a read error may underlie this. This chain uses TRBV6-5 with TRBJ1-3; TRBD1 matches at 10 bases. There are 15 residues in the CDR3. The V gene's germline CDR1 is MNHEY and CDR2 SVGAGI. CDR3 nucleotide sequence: TGTGCCAGCCGTTATGGACAGGGGGTTGGAAACACCATATATTTT. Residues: CASRYGQGVGNTIYF.

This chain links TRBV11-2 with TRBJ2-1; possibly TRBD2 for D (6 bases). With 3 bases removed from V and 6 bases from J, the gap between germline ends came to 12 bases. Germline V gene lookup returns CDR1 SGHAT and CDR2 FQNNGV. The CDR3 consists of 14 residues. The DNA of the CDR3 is TGTGCCAGCAGCTTGAGCGGGCGCCTCAATGAGCAGTTCTTC. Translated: CASSLSGRLNEQFF.

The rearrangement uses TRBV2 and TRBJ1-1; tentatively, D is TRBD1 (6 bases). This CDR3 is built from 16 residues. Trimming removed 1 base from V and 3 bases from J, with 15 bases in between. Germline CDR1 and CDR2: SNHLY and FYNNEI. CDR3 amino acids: CASSEDGQPWDTEAFF. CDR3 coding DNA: TGTGCCAGCAGTGAAGATGGACAGCCCTGGGACACTGAAGCTTTCTTT. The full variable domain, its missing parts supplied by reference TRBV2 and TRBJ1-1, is EPEVTQTPSHQVTQMGQEVILRCVPISNHLYFYWYRQILGQKVEFLVSFYNNEISEKSEIFDDQFSVERPDGSNFTLKIRSTKLEDSAMYFCASSEDGQPWDTEAFFGQGTRLTVV.

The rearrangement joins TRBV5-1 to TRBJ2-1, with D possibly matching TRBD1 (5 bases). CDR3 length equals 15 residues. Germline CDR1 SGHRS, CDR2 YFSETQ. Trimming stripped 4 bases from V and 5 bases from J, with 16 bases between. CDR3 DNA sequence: TGCGCCAGCAGCCCGCAGGGTCCCCTAAACAATGAGCAGTTCTTC. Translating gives CASSPQGPLNNEQFF.

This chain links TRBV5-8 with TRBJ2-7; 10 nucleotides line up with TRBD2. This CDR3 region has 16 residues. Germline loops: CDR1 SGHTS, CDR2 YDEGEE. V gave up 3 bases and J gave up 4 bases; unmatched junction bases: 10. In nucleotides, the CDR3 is TGTGCCAGCAGCTCAGATAGCGGGGGGTCCCAATACGAGCAGTACTTC. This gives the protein CASSSDSGGSQYEQYF.

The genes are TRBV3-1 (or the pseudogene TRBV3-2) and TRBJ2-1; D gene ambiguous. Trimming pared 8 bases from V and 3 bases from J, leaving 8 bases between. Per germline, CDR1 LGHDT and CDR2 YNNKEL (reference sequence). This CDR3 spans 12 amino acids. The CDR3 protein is CASLDGYNEQFF. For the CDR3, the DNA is TGTGCCAGCTTGGACGGCTACAATGAGCAGTTCTTC.

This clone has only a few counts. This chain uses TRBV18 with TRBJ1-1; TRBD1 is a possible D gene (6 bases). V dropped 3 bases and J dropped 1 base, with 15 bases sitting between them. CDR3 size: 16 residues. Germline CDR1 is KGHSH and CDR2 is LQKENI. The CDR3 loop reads CASSPWAGETNTEAFF. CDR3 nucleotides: TGTGCCAGCTCACCTTGGGCAGGGGAGACGAACACTGAAGCTTTCTTT.